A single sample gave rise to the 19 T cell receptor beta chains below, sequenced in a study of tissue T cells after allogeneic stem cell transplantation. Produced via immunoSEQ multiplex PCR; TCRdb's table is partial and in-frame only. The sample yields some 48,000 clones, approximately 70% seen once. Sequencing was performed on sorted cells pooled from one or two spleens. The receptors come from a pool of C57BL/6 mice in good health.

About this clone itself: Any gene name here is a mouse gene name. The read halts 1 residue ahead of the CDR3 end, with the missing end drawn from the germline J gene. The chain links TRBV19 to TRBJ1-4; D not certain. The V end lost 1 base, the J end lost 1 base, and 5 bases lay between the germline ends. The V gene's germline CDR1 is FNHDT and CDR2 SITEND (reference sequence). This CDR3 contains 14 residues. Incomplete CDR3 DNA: TGTGCCAGCAGTATACACAATTCCAACGAAAGATTATTT. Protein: CASSIHNSNERLF. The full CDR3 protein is CASSIHNSNERLFF.

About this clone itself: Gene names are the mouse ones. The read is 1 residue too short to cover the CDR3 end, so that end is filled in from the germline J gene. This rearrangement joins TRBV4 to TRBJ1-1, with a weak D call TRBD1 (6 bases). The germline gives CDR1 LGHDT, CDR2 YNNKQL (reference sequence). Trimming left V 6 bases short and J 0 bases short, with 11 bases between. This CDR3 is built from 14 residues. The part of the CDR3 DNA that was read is TGTGCCAGCAGATGGGACACTGCAAACACAGAAGTCTTC. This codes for CASRWDTANTEVF. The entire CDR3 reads CASRWDTANTEVFF.

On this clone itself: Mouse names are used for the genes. CDR3 DNA, as far as it was read: TGTGCCAGCAGCCCCCGACTGGGGTACACCGGGCAGCTCTAC. Protein product: CASSPRLGYTGQLY. The CDR3 in full is CASSPRLGYTGQLYF. V and J are TRBV5 and TRBJ2-2; 8 bases align to TRBD2. The read stops 1 residue short of the end of the CDR3; the missing end is completed from the germline J gene. From germline, CDR1 is LGHNA and CDR2 YNLKQL (reference sequence). V was pared by 4 bases and J by 3 bases, with 4 bases of the junction left unmatched. The CDR3 totals 15 residues.

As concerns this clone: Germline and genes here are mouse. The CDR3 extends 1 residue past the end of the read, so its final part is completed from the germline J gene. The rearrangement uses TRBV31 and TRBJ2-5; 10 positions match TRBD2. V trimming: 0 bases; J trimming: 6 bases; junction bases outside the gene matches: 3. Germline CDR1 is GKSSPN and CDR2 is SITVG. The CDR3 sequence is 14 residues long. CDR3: CAWSLETGGDTQYF. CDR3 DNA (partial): TGTGCCTGGAGTCTAGAGACTGGGGGGGACACCCAGTAC.

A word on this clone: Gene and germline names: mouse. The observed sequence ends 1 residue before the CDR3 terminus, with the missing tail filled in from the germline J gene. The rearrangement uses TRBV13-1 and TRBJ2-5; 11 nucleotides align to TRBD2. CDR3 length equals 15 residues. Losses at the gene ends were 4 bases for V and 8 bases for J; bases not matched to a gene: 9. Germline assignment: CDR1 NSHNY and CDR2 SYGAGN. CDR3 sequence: CASSQLGGRIPTQYF. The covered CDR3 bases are TGTGCCAGCAGTCAACTGGGGGGGCGGATCCCCACCCAGTAC.

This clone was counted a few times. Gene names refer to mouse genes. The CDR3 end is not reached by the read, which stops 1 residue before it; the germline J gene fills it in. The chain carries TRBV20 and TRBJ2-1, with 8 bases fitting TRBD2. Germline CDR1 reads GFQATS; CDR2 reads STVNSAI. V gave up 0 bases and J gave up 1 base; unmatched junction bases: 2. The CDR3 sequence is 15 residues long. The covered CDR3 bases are TGTGGTGCTAGGGATAACTGGGGGAACTATGCTGAGCAGTTC. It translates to CGARDNWGNYAEQF. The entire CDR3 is CGARDNWGNYAEQFF.

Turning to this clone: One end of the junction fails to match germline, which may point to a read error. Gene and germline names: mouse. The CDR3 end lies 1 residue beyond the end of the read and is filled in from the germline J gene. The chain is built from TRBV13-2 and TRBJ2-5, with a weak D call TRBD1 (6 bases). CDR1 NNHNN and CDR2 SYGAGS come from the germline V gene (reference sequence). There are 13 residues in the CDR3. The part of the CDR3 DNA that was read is TGTGCCAGCGGGGGACACATCCAAGGCACCCAGTAC. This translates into CASGGHIQGTQY. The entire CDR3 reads CASGGHIQGTQYF.

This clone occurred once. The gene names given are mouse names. This CDR3 is CASSPRGDTQYF. The part of the CDR3 DNA that was read is TGTGCCAGCAGCCCCCGGGGAGACACCCAGTAC. The chain joins TRBV19 to TRBJ2-5; D call uncertain. The sequence runs out 1 residue before the end of the CDR3; the remainder is reconstructed from the germline J gene. This CDR3 contains 12 residues. Germline V gene lookup returns CDR1 FNHDT and CDR2 SITEND (reference sequence). Trimming pared 5 bases from V and 5 bases from J, leaving 9 bases between.

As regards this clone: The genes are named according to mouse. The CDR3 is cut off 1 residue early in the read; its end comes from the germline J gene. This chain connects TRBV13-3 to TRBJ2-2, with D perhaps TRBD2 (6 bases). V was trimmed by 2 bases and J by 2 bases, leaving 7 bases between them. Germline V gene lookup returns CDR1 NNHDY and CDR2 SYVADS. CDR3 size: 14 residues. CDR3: CASSETGNTGQLYF. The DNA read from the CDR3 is TGTGCCAGCAGTGAAACTGGGAACACCGGGCAGCTCTAC.

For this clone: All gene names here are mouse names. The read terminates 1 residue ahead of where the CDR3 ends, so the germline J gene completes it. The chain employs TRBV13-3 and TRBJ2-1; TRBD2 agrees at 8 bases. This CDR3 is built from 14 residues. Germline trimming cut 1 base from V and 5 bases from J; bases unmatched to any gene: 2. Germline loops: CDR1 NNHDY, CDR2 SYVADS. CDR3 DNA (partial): TGTGCCAGCAGTGATTGGGGGGGGGATGCTGAGCAGTTC. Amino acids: CASSDWGGDAEQF. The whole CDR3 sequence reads CASSDWGGDAEQFF.

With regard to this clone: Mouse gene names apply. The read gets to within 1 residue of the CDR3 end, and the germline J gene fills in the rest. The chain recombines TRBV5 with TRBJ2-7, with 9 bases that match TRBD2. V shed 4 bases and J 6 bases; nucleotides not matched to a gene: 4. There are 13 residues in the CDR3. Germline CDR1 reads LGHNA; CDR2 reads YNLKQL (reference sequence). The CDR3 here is CASSPDWGTEQYF. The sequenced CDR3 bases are TGTGCCAGCAGCCCAGACTGGGGGACTGAACAGTAC.

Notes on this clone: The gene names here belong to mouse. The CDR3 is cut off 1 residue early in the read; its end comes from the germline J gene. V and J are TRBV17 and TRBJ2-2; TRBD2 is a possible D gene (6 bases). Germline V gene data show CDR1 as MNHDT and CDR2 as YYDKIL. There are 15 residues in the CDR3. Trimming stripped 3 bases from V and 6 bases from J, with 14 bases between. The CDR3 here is CASSRGWGNPGQLYF. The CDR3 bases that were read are TGTGCTAGCAGTAGGGGCTGGGGAAATCCCGGGCAGCTCTAC.

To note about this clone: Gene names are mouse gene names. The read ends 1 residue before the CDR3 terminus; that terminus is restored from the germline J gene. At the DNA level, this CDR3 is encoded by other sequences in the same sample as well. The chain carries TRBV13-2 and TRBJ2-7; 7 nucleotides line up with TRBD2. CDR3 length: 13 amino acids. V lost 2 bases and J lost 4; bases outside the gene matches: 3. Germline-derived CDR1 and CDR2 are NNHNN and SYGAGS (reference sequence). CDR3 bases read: TGTGCCAGCGGTGACTCTGGGGGTTATGAACAGTAC. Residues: CASGDSGGYEQY. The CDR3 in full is CASGDSGGYEQYF.

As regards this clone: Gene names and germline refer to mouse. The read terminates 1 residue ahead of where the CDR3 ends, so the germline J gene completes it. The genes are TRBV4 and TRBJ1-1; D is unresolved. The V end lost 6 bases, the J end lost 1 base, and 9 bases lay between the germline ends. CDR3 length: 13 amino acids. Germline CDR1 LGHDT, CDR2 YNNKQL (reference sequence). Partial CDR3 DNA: TGTGCCAGCAGATATGACAAAAACACAGAAGTCTTC. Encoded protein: CASRYDKNTEVF. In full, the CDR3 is CASRYDKNTEVFF.

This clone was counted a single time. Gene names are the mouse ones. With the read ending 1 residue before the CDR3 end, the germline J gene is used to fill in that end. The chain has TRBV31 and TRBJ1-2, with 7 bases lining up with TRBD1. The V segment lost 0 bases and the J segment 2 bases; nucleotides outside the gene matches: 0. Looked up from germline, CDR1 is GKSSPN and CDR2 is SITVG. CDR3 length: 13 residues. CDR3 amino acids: CAWSLQGNSDYTF. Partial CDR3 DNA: TGTGCCTGGAGTCTACAGGGGAACTCCGACTACACC.

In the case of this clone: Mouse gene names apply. CDR3 DNA (partial): TGTGCAAGCAGCTTAGTCAGGGGGACAGAAACGCTGTAT. Translating gives CASSLVRGTETLY. The complete CDR3 protein is CASSLVRGTETLYF. The chain employs TRBV16 and TRBJ2-3, with 7 bases that match TRBD1. The read terminates 1 residue ahead of where the CDR3 ends, so the germline J gene completes it. The CDR3 has 14 amino acids. V shed 1 base and J 4 bases; nucleotides not matched to a gene: 2. The germline V gene encodes CDR1 SGHSA and CDR2 FRNQAP.

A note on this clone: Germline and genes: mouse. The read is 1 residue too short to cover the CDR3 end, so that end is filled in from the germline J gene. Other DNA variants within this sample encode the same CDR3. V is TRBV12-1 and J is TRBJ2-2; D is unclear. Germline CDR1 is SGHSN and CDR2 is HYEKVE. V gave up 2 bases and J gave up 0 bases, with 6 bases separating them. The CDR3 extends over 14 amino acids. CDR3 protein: CASSPTTNTGQLYF. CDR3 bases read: TGTGCCAGCTCTCCTACTACAAACACCGGGCAGCTCTAC.

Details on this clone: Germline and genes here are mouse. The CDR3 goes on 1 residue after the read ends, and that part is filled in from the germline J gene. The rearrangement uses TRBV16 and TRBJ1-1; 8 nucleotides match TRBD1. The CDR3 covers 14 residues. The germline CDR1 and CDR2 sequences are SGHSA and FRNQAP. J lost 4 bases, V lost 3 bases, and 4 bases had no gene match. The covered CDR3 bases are TGTGCAAGCAGCTTTCAGGGGGCTGGCACAGAAGTCTTC. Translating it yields CASSFQGAGTEVF. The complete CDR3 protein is CASSFQGAGTEVFF.

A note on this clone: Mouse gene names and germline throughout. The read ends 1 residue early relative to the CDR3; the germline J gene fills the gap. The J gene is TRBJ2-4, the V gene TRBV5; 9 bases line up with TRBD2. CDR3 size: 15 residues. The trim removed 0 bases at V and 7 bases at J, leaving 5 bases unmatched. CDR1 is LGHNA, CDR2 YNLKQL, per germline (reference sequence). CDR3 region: CASSQEVGGAYTLYF. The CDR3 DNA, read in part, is TGTGCCAGCAGCCAAGAGGTTGGGGGGGCATACACCTTGTAC.